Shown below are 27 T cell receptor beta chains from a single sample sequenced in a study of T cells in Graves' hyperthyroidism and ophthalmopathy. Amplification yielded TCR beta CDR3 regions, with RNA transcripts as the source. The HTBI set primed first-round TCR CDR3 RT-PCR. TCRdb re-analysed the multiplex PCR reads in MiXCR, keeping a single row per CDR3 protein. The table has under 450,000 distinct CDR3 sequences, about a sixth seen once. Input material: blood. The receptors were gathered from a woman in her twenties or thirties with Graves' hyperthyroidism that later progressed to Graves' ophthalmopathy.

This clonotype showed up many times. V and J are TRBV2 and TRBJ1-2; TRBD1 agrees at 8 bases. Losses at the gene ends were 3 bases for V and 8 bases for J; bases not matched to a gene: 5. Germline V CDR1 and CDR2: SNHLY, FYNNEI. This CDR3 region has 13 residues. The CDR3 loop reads CASSESRGQGYTF. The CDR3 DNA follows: TGTGCCAGCAGTGAGTCCAGGGGGCAAGGCTACACCTTC.

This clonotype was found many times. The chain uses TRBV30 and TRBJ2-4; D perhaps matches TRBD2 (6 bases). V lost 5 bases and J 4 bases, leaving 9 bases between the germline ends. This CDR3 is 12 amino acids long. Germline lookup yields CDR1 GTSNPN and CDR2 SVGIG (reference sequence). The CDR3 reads CAWAGPKNIQYF. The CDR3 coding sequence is TGTGCCTGGGCGGGGCCGAAAAACATTCAGTACTTC. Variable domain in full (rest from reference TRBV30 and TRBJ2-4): SQTIHQWPATLVQPVGSPLSLECTVEGTSNPNLYWYRQAAGRGLQLLFYSVGIGQISSEVPQNLSASRPQDRQFILSSKKLLLSDSGFYLCAWAGPKNIQYFGAGTRLSVL.

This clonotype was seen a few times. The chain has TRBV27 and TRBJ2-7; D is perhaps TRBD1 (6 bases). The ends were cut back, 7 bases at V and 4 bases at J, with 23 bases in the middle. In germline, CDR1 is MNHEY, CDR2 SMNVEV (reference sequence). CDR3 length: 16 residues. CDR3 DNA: TGTGCCAGCAACCCAGGAGACAGGACTGGTAGGTACGAGCAGTACTTC. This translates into CASNPGDRTGRYEQYF.

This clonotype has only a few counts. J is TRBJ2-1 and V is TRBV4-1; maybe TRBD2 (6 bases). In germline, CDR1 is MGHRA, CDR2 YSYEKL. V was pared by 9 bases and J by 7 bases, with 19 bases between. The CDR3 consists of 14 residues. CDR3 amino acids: CASTVDPRENEQFF. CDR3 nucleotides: TGCGCCAGTACCGTCGACCCACGGGAGAATGAGCAGTTCTTC.

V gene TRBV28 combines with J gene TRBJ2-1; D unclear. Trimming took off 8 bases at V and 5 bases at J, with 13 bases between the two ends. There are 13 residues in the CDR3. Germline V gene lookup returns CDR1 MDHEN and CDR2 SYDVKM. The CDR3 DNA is TGTGCCAGCGAAACGACTCAAAACAATGAGCAGTTCTTC. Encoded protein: CASETTQNNEQFF.

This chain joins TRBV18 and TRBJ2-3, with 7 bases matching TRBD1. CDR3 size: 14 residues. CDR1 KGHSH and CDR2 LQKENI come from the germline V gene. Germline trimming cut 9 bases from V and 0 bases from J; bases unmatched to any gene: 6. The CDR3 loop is CASFGTESTDTQYF. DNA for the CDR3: TGTGCCAGTTTCGGGACAGAAAGCACAGATACGCAGTATTTT. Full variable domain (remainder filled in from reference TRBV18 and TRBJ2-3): NAGVMQNPRHLVRRRGQEARLRCSPMKGHSHVYWYRQLPEEGLKFMVYLQKENIIDESGMPKERFSAEFPKEGPSILRIQQVVRGDSAAYFCASFGTESTDTQYFGPGTRLTVL.

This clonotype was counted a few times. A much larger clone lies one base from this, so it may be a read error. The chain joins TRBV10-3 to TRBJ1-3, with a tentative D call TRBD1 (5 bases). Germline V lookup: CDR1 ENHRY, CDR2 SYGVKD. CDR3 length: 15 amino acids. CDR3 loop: CAAGTLRNSGNAIYF. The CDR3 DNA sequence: TGTGCCGCCGGGACGCTACGTAACTCTGGAAACGCCATATATTTT.

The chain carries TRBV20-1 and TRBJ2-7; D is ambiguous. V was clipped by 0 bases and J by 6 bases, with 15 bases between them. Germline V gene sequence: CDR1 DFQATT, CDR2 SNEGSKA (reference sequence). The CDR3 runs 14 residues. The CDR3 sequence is CSARDRERVTEQYF. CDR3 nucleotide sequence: TGCAGTGCTAGAGATAGGGAACGGGTAACCGAGCAGTACTTC.

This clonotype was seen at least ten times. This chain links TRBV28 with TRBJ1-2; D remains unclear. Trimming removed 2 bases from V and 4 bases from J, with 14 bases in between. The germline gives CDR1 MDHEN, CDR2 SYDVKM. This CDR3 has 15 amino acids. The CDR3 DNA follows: TGTGCCAGCAGTTTAGGTGTCGGCGGGCCCTATGGCTACACCTTC. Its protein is CASSLGVGGPYGYTF.

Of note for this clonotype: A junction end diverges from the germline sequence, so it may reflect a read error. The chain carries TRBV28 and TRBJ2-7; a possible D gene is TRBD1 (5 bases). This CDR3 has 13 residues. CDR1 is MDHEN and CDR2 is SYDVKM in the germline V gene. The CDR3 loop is CASNVQGSYEQHF. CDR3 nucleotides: TGTGCCAGCAATGTTCAGGGTTCCTACGAGCAGCACTTC.

The CDR3, as DNA: TGTGCCAGCAGCCAAGATCTTCAGGGCGCGGATACGCAGTATTTT. Amino acids: CASSQDLQGADTQYF. The V and J genes are TRBV3-1 and TRBJ2-3; D may be TRBD1 (5 bases). V was pared by 0 bases and J by 6 bases, with 13 bases between. CDR3 length: 15 amino acids. The germline gives CDR1 LGHDT, CDR2 YNNKEL (reference sequence).

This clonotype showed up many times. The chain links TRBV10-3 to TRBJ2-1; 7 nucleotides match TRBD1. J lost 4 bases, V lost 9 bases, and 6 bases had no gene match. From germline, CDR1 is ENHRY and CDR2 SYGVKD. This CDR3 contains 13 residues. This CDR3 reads CAIAGTDYNEQFF. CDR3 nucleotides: TGTGCCATTGCCGGGACAGATTACAATGAGCAGTTCTTC.

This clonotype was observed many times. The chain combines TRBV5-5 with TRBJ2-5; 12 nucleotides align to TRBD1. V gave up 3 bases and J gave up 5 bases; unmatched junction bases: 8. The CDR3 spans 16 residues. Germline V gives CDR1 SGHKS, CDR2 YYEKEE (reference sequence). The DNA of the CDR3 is TGTGCCAGCAGCTGGGCCGGGACAGGGGGCGGCGAGACCCAGTACTTC. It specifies CASSWAGTGGGETQYF.

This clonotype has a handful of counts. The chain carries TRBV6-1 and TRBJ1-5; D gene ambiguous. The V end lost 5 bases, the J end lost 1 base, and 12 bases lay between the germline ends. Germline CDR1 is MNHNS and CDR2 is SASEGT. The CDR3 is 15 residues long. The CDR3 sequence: CASSQGWLSNQPQHF. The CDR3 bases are TGTGCCAGCAGTCAAGGGTGGTTGAGCAATCAGCCCCAGCATTTT.

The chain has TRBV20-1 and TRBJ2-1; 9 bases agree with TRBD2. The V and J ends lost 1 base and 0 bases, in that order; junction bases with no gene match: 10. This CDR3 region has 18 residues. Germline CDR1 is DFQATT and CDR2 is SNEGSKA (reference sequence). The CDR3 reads CSARAPGLATSSYNEQFF. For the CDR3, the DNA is TGCAGTGCTAGAGCACCGGGACTAGCTACCAGCTCCTACAATGAGCAGTTCTTC.

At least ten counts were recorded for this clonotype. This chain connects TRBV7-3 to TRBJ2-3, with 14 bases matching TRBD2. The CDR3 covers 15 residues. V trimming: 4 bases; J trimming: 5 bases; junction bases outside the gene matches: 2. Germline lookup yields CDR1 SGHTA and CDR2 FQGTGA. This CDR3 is CASSCGLAGGDTQYF. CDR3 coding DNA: TGTGCCAGCAGCTGTGGACTAGCGGGAGGAGATACGCAGTATTTT.

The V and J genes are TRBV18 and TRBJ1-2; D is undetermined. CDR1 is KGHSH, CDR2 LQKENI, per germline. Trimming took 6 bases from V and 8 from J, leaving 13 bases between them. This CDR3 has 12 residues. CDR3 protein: CASSTYLGGYTF. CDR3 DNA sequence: TGTGCCAGCTCGACCTACCTGGGAGGCTACACCTTC.

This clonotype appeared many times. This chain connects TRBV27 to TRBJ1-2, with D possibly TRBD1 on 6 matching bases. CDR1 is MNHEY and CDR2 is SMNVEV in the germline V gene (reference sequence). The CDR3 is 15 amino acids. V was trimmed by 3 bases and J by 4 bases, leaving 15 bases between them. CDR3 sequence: CASSFRRQEAYGYTF. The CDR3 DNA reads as TGTGCCAGCAGTTTTCGAAGACAGGAAGCCTATGGCTACACCTTC.

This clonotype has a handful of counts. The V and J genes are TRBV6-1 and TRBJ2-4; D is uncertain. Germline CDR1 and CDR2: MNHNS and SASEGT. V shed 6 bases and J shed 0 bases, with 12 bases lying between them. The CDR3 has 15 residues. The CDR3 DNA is TGTGCCAGCAGCCGTAATGAGTTAGCCAAAAACATTCAGTACTTC. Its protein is CASSRNELAKNIQYF.

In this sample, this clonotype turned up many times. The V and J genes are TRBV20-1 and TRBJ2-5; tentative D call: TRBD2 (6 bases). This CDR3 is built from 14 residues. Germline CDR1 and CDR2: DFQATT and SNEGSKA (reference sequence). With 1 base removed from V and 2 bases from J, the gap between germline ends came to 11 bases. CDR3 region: CSARVPGVQETQYF. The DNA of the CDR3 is TGCAGTGCTAGAGTCCCGGGAGTACAAGAGACCCAGTACTTC.

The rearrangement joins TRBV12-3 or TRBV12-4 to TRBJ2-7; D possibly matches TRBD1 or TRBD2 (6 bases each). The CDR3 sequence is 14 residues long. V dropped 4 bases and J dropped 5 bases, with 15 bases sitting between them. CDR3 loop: CASSSSGEVDEQYF. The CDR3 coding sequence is TGTGCCAGCAGTTCTTCAGGGGAGGTTGACGAGCAGTACTTC.

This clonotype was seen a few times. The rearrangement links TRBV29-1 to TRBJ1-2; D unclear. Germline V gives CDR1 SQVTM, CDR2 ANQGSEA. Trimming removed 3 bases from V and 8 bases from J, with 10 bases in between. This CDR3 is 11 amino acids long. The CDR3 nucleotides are TGCAGCGTTGAGGGCCGTGGGGGCTACACCTTC. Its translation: CSVEGRGGYTF.

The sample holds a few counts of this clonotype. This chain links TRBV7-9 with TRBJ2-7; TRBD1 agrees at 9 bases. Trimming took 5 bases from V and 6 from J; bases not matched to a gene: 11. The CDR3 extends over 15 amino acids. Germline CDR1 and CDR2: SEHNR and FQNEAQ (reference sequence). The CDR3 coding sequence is TGTGCCAGCAGCGAAACGGGACAGGGACATCTCGAGCAGTACTTC. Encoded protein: CASSETGQGHLEQYF.

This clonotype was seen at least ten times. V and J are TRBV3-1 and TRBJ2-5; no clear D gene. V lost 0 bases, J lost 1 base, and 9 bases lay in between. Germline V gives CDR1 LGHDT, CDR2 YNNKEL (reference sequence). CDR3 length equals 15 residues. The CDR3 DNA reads TGTGCCAGCAGCCAAGATACGGCGTTCCAAGAGACCCAGTACTTC. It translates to CASSQDTAFQETQYF.

In DNA, the CDR3 is TGTGCCAGCAGCCAAGATCTCGGACTAGCGGGAGCTCCCTACAATGAGCAGTTCTTC. Its protein is CASSQDLGLAGAPYNEQFF. The J gene is TRBJ2-1, the V gene TRBV3-1, with 13 bases aligning to TRBD2. The CDR3 is 19 residues long. V lost 0 bases to trimming and J lost 2 bases; unmatched junction nucleotides: 7. In germline, CDR1 is LGHDT, CDR2 YNNKEL (reference sequence).

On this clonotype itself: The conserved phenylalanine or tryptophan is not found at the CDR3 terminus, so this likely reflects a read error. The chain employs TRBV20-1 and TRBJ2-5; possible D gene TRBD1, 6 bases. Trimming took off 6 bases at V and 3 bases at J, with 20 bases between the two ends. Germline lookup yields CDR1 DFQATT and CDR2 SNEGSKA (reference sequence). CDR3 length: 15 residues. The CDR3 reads CSAQSRGTVEETQYS. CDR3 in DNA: TGCAGTGCCCAATCCAGGGGTACTGTGGAAGAGACCCAGTACTCC.

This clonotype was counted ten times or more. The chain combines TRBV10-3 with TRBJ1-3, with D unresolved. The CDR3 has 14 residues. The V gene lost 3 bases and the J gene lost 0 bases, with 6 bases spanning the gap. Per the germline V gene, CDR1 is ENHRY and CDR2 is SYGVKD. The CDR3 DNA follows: TGTGCCATCAGTGATGAAAACTCTGGAAACACCATATATTTT. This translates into CAISDENSGNTIYF.